The entry below describes one T cell receptor beta chain. The data are from a study of T cells in Graves' hyperthyroidism and ophthalmopathy. Amplification yielded TCR beta CDR3 regions, with RNA transcripts as the source. Researchers ran a first-round RT-PCR on the TCR CDR3 using the HTBI primer set. One entry per CDR3 protein results from TCRdb running MiXCR on the multiplex PCR reads. Here the sample spans about 460,000 distinct CDR3 sequences, approximately 22% being singletons. Reasons for excluding patients were uncontrolled infection, other autoimmune disease, pregnancy or lactation. Isolation of PBMCs was performed on about 10 ml fresh peripheral blood. This clonotype was sampled from a woman aged 70-85 years with Graves' ophthalmopathy. The specimen was blood.

CDR3 loop: CASSQDRAGGRHNEQFF. The CDR3 coding sequence is TGTGCCAGCAGCCAAGATCGGGCGGGGGGCCGACACAATGAGCAGTTCTTC. V is TRBV4-2 and J is TRBJ2-1; 8 bases fit TRBD2. V lost 0 bases, J lost 5 bases, and 9 bases stayed unmatched. This CDR3 has 17 residues. The germline V gene has CDR1 LGHNA and CDR2 YNFKEQ.